This paragraph covers one TCR beta chain sequence. This record belongs to a study of PD-L1 blockade in urothelial cancer. On the study more broadly: Patients arrived having already received 0 to 3 prior chemotherapy regimens.

Spiked synthetic TCR analogs estimated absolute template abundance per PCR. Only in-frame clones appear in the TCRdb table, and some are missing; sequencing was by immunoSEQ multiplex PCR. Here the sample spans about 45,000 clones, more than 75% being singletons. V trimming: 0 bases; J trimming: 9 bases; junction bases outside the gene matches: 4. CDR1 SGHNT and CDR2 YENEEA come from the germline V gene. The CDR3 totals 14 residues. The source material was PBMCs, sampled around atezolizumab (anti-PD-L1) treatment. The sequence derives from a woman in her fifties or sixties with urothelial cancer. This rearrangement joins TRBV11-3 to TRBJ2-1, with 8 bases lining up with TRBD1. The CDR3 region is CASSLEPRGREQFF. CDR3 bases: TGTGCCAGCAGCTTAGAACCCAGGGGGCGTGAGCAGTTCTTC.